A single T cell receptor beta chain is shown here with its context. This specimen belongs to a study of blood T cell repertoires in COVID-19. Study background: Spain, Italy and the United States supplied samples that represented acute and convalescent COVID-19.

The CDR3 runs to 14 residues. Germline CDR1 is WSHSY and CDR2 is SAAADI. After removal of 7 bases from V and 5 bases from J, the junction contained 9 bases not matched to a gene. Per the authors' pipeline: It was from reference gene primer amplification that nucleated cell counts were estimated. This table comes from immunoSEQ multiplex PCR, and its TCRdb copy is limited to in-frame clones, with some not included. V and J calls plus clone size are reproduced from that table; the DNA served to infer D and trimming. The sample has about 370,000 clones, around 87% seen once. The specimen sequenced was peripheral blood. This clonotype was obtained from a woman aged 30 to 39 with COVID-19, enrolled during active disease. J is TRBJ2-7 and V is TRBV10-2, with 9 nucleotides matching TRBD2. In DNA form, the CDR3 reads TGCGCCAGCAAGGGGCTAGCGGGAATAAACGAGCAGTACTTC. Its protein is CASKGLAGINEQYF.